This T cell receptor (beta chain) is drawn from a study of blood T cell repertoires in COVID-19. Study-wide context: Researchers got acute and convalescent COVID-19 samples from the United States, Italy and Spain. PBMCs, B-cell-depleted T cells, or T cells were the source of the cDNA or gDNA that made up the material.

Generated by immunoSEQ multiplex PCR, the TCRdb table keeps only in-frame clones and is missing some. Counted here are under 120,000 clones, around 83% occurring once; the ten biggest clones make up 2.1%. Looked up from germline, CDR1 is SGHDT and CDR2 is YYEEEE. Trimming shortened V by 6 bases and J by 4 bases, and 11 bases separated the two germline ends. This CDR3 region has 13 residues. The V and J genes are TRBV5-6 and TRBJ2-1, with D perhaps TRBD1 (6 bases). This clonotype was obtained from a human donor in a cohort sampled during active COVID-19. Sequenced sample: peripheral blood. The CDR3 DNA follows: TGTGCCAGCAACCTACAGGGATACAATGAGCAGTTCTTC. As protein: CASNLQGYNEQFF. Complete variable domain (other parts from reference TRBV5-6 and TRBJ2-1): DAGVTQSPTHLIKTRGQQVTLRCSPKSGHDTVSWYQQALGQGPQFIFQYYEEEERQRGNFPDRFSGHQFPNYSSELNVNALLLGDSALYLCASNLQGYNEQFFGPGTRLTVL.